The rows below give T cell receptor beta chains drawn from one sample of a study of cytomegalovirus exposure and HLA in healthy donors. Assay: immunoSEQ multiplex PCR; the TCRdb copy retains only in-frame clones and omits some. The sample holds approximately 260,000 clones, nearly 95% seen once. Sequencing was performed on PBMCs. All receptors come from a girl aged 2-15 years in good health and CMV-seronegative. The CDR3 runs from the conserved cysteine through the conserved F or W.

CASGLGSWGGSSGEQYF	TRBV12-5	TRBJ2-7
CASSHQRVLRYGYTF	TRBV23-1	TRBJ1-2
CASSLDRSVANYGYTF	TRBV5-1	TRBJ1-2
CASSLQGMVTGELFF	TRBV2	TRBJ2-2
CASSHGQLAKNIQYF	TRBV4-1	TRBJ2-4
CASSPSQLVGNQPQHF	TRBV27	TRBJ1-5
CASSFSGVTDTQYF	TRBV7-8	TRBJ2-3
CASSQEGGTNTEAFF	TRBV4-2	TRBJ1-1
CATRARGASGNTIYF	TRBV7-9	TRBJ1-3
CASSQERKQGPGQPQHF	TRBV4-1	TRBJ1-5
CASSTLARGVDTQYF	TRBV28	TRBJ2-3
CASSSTLGGYEQYF	TRBV5-4	TRBJ2-7
CAIRDNSYEQYF	TRBV10-3	TRBJ2-7
CASSNPKAGGPSQYF	TRBV19	TRBJ2-7
CAAVTGEREDYGYTF	TRBV2	TRBJ1-2
CASSQEDRVGTEAFF	TRBV4-2	TRBJ1-1
CASRATSEQFF	TRBV11-1	TRBJ2-1
CAIASGGYTGELFF	TRBV10-3	TRBJ2-2
CASSVEASSGEKLFF	TRBV9	TRBJ1-4
CASSEFKRGGLKPAETQYF	TRBV10-2	TRBJ2-5
CASSMVQKNNQPQHF	TRBV19	TRBJ1-5
CASSLGLPGSGELFF	TRBV5-1	TRBJ2-2
CASSGRGEPSYEQYF	TRBV4-2	TRBJ2-7
CSVDGQGRAFF	TRBV29-1	TRBJ1-1
CASGHSSGNTIYF	TRBV7-9	TRBJ1-3
CASSQGLAGPPTTDTQYF	TRBV4-1	TRBJ2-3
CASSVPGLAGEDTQYF	TRBV5-1	TRBJ2-3
CASSSGGREVLELFF	TRBV28	TRBJ2-2
CASRGERASGANVLTF	TRBV5-1	TRBJ2-6
CASSFDEKLFF	TRBV7-9	TRBJ1-4
CASSLDTVNTEAFF	TRBV11-2	TRBJ1-1
CASSFSRGGLGAQYF	TRBV28	TRBJ2-3
CATSRGGGAHTDTQYF	TRBV15	TRBJ2-3
CASSYGGFWNGYTF	TRBV6-5	TRBJ1-2
CASSLGTGREAFF	TRBV6-5	TRBJ1-1
CASSPGLAGLNEQFF	TRBV28	TRBJ2-1
CASTDRGLKRNGYTF	TRBV6-1	TRBJ1-2
CASSEEAGLNYGYTF	TRBV6-4	TRBJ1-2
CSATGAYEQYF	TRBV29-1	TRBJ2-7
CASSLPSRGNTEAFF	TRBV13	TRBJ1-1
CASRRTVSNYGYTF	TRBV6-1	TRBJ1-2
CASSEALGQGLETEAFF	TRBV27	TRBJ1-1
CASSLDKNTGELFF	TRBV5-1	TRBJ2-2
CASSFSYEQYF	TRBV2	TRBJ2-7
CASGILAGGETQYF	TRBV28	TRBJ2-5
CASSIGLFRRDTEAFF	TRBV19	TRBJ1-1
CASSYTNRGPTEAFF	TRBV6-5	TRBJ1-1
CASSPRLARYNEQFF	TRBV19	TRBJ2-1
CASSPTGNEQFF	TRBV6-1	TRBJ2-1
CASREKAGGMSYNEQFF	TRBV2	TRBJ2-1
CASSELQEAPSDF	TRBV2	TRBJ1-5
CASSQLGQGSEQYF	TRBV14	TRBJ2-7
CASSIGTEGFF	TRBV11-2	TRBJ2-1
CASRGTGGSSGNTIYF	TRBV5-4	TRBJ1-3
CASSEYQGFSYNEQFF	TRBV25-1	TRBJ2-1